This T cell receptor (beta chain) was documented in a study of blood T cell repertoires in COVID-19. Whole-study context: Donors in the United States, Italy and Spain gave samples during acute or convalescent COVID-19. Sample material is recorded as cDNA or gDNA derived from T cells, B-cell-depleted T cells, or PBMCs.

The ends were cut back, 6 bases at V and 6 bases at J, with 16 bases in the middle. The CDR3 has 14 residues. Per germline, CDR1 MNHEY and CDR2 SVGAGI. Sequencing used immunoSEQ multiplex PCR; TCRdb keeps in-frame clones, though not all of them. The data contain around 160,000 clones, roughly four fifths of them singletons. The TCR sequence derives from a human donor with acute or convalescent COVID-19. The donor label of this sample is uncertain. The chain is built from TRBV6-5 and TRBJ2-3; the D gene is possibly TRBD2 (6 bases). The sample comprised peripheral blood. CDR3 amino acids: CASSNSDGGDTQYF. The CDR3 nucleotides read TGTGCCAGCAGCAACTCGGATGGGGGGGATACGCAGTATTTT.